The clone carrying this T cell receptor beta chain was seen more than once but under ten times. Its antigen remains unidentified. Constant-region reverse primers amplified full-length variable regions, followed by semi-nested Nested Universal Primer A PCR. In TCRdb, the 5' RACE reads were re-called with MiXCR into one record per CDR3 protein. The sample contains approximately 60,000 distinct CDR3 sequences, 20% of which appear only once. Study results and limitations: In terms of TCR gene usage, tumor memory CD4+ T cells clustered together with blood and lymph node memory CD4+ cells, as well as with lymph node naive CD4+ cells. Tumor Treg TCRs overlapped most with tumor naive CD4+ cells.

V trimming: 3 bases; J trimming: 0 bases; junction bases outside the gene matches: 6. CDR1 is GTSNPN and CDR2 is SVGIG in the germline V gene (reference sequence). The CDR3 is 15 amino acids. The sorted Tregs were CD4+CD25+CD127-/low cells. This chain joins TRBV30 and TRBJ2-7; the match to TRBD2 covers 9 bases. Material for sequencing was tumor-infiltrating Tregs sorted from the breast tumor. This clonotype was sampled from a female donor with breast cancer. The CDR3 DNA is TGTGCCTGGAGCCCCACAGCGGGAGGCTCCTACGAGCAGTACTTC. Translated: CAWSPTAGGSYEQYF.